This is a list of T cell receptor beta chains from one sample in a study of PD-1 blockade in classical Hodgkin lymphoma. The repertoire was sequenced with immunoSEQ multiplex PCR; TCRdb's copy has only in-frame clones and lacks some. The sample has some 34,000 clones, roughly 76% seen once. Material: peripheral blood mononuclear cells (PBMCs), obtained before the fourth cycle of nivolumab. Receptors were obtained from a human donor with classical Hodgkin lymphoma. Each CDR3 is given with its conserved first and last residue. A D gene is named only where the DNA matches it firmly. Size tells how often a clone was seen (once, few, many) or the class of an expanded clone, and some rows leave it out.

d_gene,j_gene,v_gene,abundance,CDR3aa,CDR3nt
TRBD2,TRBJ2-3,TRBV28,.,CASSLLAGGQDTQYF,TGTGCCAGCAGTCTACTAGCGGGGGGGCAAGATACGCAGTATTTT
TRBD2,TRBJ2-1,TRBV27,few,CATRGSSYNEQFF,TGTGCAACCCGCGGGAGTTCGTACAATGAGCAGTTCTTC
.,TRBJ2-7,TRBV5-6,few,CASSKGLHEQYF,TGTGCCAGCAGCAAGGGACTCCACGAGCAGTACTTC
.,TRBJ1-2,TRBV28,.,CASSPPGGRYGYTF,TGTGCCAGCAGTCCCCCCGGGGGCAGGTATGGCTACACCTTC
.,TRBJ1-2,TRBV11-2,few,CASSQGGRAPGLGGYTF,TGTGCCAGCAGCCAAGGGGGTCGGGCCCCCGGTTTGGGTGGCTACACCTTC
TRBD1,TRBJ2-7,TRBV6-5,.,CASSYGTGPYEQYF,TGTGCCAGCAGTTACGGGACAGGGCCCTACGAGCAGTACTTC
TRBD2,TRBJ2-7,TRBV6-5,.,CASQPWGTSDYEQYF,TGTGCCAGCCAGCCTTGGGGGACTAGCGACTACGAGCAGTACTTC
.,TRBJ1-2,TRBV4-3,.,CASSQDQGRRDYGYTF,TGCGCCAGCAGCCAAGATCAGGGCCGACGGGACTATGGCTACACCTTC
.,TRBJ1-3,TRBV28,.,CASSLGGDWNTIYF,TGTGCCAGCAGTTTAGGAGGGGATTGGAACACCATATATTTT
TRBD2,TRBJ2-7,TRBV25-1,once,CASSTSGSYEQYF,TGTGCCAGCAGCACTAGCGGGAGCTACGAGCAGTACTTC
.,TRBJ1-1,TRBV6-5,.,CASTEYLGTEAFF,TGTGCCAGCACAGAGTACCTGGGCACTGAAGCTTTCTTT
TRBD1,TRBJ1-2,TRBV2,.,CASSKTSDRIYGYTF,TGTGCCAGCAGCAAAACCTCGGACAGGATTTATGGCTACACCTTC
TRBD1,TRBJ1-2,TRBV9,.,CASSAGTGGNYGYTF,TGTGCCAGCAGCGCAGGGACAGGGGGCAACTATGGCTACACCTTC
.,TRBJ2-7,TRBV23-1,.,CASSHIIWAYEQYF,TGCGCCAGCAGTCATATTATCTGGGCCTACGAGCAGTACTTC
TRBD1,TRBJ1-1,TRBV30,.,CAWSEGTGLSEAFF,TGTGCCTGGAGTGAAGGGACAGGACTGTCTGAAGCTTTCTTT
.,TRBJ2-7,TRBV30,.,CAWSEGEQYF,TGTGCCTGGAGTGAAGGGGAGCAGTACTTC
.,TRBJ1-3,TRBV5-1,.,CASSLSKPNSGNTIYF,TGCGCCAGCAGCTTGTCCAAACCCAACTCTGGAAACACCATATATTTT
.,TRBJ2-7,TRBV7-2,few,CASSFYRGYEQYF,TGTGCCAGCAGCTTTTATAGGGGCTACGAGCAGTACTTC
TRBD1,TRBJ1-2,TRBV9,.,CASSPGQGVNYGYTF,TGTGCCAGCAGCCCAGGACAGGGGGTTAACTATGGCTACACCTTC
.,TRBJ1-2,TRBV28,.,CASVTGGSEGYTF,TGTGCCAGCGTCACGGGGGGTTCAGAGGGCTACACCTTC
.,TRBJ2-6,TRBV30,.,CAWDASGSSGANVLTF,TGTGCCTGGGACGCCTCGGGGAGCTCTGGGGCCAACGTCCTGACTTTC
.,TRBJ2-2,TRBV7-9,.,CASSPEERGYTGELFF,TGTGCCAGCAGCCCAGAGGAACGGGGATACACCGGGGAGCTGTTTTTT
.,TRBJ1-2,TRBV30,.,CAWRPALGYYGYTF,TGTGCCTGGAGGCCCGCGTTGGGCTACTATGGCTACACCTTC
TRBD1,TRBJ2-6,TRBV27,.,CASSLSGQLVSGANVLTF,TGTGCCAGCAGTTTATCGGGACAGTTGGTCTCTGGGGCCAACGTCCTGACTTTC
.,TRBJ2-7,TRBV19,.,CASSISTGGSYEQYF,TGTGCCAGTAGTATCAGTACGGGCGGCTCCTACGAGCAGTACTTC
.,TRBJ1-2,TRBV6-6,.,CASSYLEGTYGYTF,TGTGCCAGCAGTTACCTAGAGGGGACCTATGGCTACACCTTC
TRBD1,TRBJ2-7,TRBV28,.,CASSHHRGSSYEQYF,TGTGCCAGCAGCCATCACAGGGGGAGTTCTTACGAGCAGTACTTC
.,TRBJ1-1,TRBV6-6,.,CASSTPFGRTEAFF,TGTGCCAGCAGTACCCCCTTCGGGCGGACTGAAGCTTTCTTT